This TCR beta chain comes out of a study of control samples from healthy donors and cancer patients. The table came from immunoSEQ multiplex PCR; TCRdb's copy has only in-frame clones and leaves some out. The sample has about 34,000 clones; approximately 86% are singletons. The clonotype originates from a woman between 40 and 50 years old with lung cancer. Sequenced material: PBMCs.

The CDR3 region has the DNA TGTGCCACTATGACCCGGACAGGGAAACCGAGAAAACTGTTTTTT. It specifies CATMTRTGKPRKLFF. V gene TRBV5-6 combines with J gene TRBJ1-4; 8 nucleotides align to TRBD1. V was clipped by 9 bases and J by 10 bases; unmatched bases: 17. CDR3 length: 15 amino acids. The V gene's germline CDR1 is SGHDT and CDR2 YYEEEE.